The 14 T cell receptor beta chains below come from one sample, sequenced in a study of CD8+CD57+ T cells in acquired aplastic anemia. Patients who underwent sequencing had shown CD8+CD57+ cell expansion by flow cytometry. TCR beta VDJ and CDR3 profiles were obtained from a genomic DNA template. TCRdb fed the reads into MiXCR, producing one record per CDR3 protein. In the table there are 260,000 or so distinct CDR3 sequences, around half of which are singletons. Sequences were obtained from sorted CD4+, CD8+, or CD8+CD57+ T cells (not recorded which) from PBMCs. Every receptor here comes from a human donor with aplastic anemia.

There are many counts of this clonotype. The chain employs TRBV27 and TRBJ2-3, with 8 bases that match TRBD2. The length of the CDR3 is 16 residues. Germline V gene sequence: CDR1 MNHEY, CDR2 SMNVEV (reference sequence). V trimming: 5 bases; J trimming: 3 bases; junction bases outside the gene matches: 10. The CDR3 region has the DNA TGTGCCAGCAGTCCGATAGCGGGGAGCGAGACAGATACGCAGTATTTT. Protein product: CASSPIAGSETDTQYF.

A word on this clonotype: Mismatch with germline at one junction end may stem from a read error. V is TRBV7-9 and J is TRBJ2-7, with D perhaps being TRBD1 or TRBD2 (6 bases each). Germline CDR1 SEHNR, CDR2 FQNEAQ (reference sequence). This CDR3 region has 15 residues. The CDR3 spells CASSLVGGSVGEQYF. For the CDR3, the DNA is TGCGCCAGCAGCTTGGTCGGGGGCTCGGTGGGTGAGCAGTACTTC.

This clonotype was seen a handful of times. The chain joins TRBV2 to TRBJ2-7; 9 nucleotides agree with TRBD1. This CDR3 comprises 13 residues. After removal of 4 bases from V and 2 bases from J, the junction contained 0 bases not matched to a gene. CDR1 and CDR2 from the germline V gene are SNHLY and FYNNEI. For the CDR3, the DNA is TGTGCCAGCAGTGGGACAGGGGCCTACGAGCAGTACTTC. It encodes CASSGTGAYEQYF.

The V call is TRBV7-2, the J call TRBJ2-4; D might be TRBD2 (5 bases). V lost 3 bases and J lost 7, with 10 bases in between. The CDR3 contains 13 residues. CDR1 and CDR2 (germline): SGHTA, FQGNSA. CDR3 loop: CASSLGRRNIQYF. In DNA, the CDR3 is TGTGCCAGCAGCTTGGGTCGGAGGAACATTCAGTACTTC.

The rearrangement links TRBV11-2 to TRBJ2-7, with D perhaps matching TRBD2 (9 bases). The CDR3 spans 20 residues. Deletions cut 1 base from V and 1 base from J, with 26 bases between. The V gene's germline CDR1 is SGHAT and CDR2 FQNNGV. The CDR3 DNA reads as TGTGCCAGCAGCTTAGTTGGGACTAGCAGGGGGCCGTCACCTTCCTACGAGCAGTACTTC. Its protein product is CASSLVGTSRGPSPSYEQYF.

With respect to this clonotype: The junction and the germline gene differ at one end; a read error may be behind it. The chain joins TRBV7-9 to TRBJ1-5, with D perhaps matching TRBD1 (5 bases). The CDR3 extends over 15 amino acids. CDR1 SEHNR and CDR2 FQNEAQ come from the germline V gene (reference sequence). CDR3 loop: CASSFSGQEDQPQHF. The CDR3 DNA is TGTGCCAGCAGCTTCAGTGGACAAGAAGATCAGCCCCAACATTTT.

The chain is built from TRBV7-2 and TRBJ1-3, with D unclear. V shed 3 bases and J shed 0 bases, with 9 bases lying between them. In germline, CDR1 is SGHTA, CDR2 FQGNSA. This CDR3 region has 15 residues. CDR3 sequence: CASSFSRFSGNTIYF. The CDR3 coding sequence is TGTGCCAGCAGCTTTTCCAGGTTCTCTGGAAACACCATATATTTT.

This clonotype was found a few times. V and J are TRBV30 and TRBJ1-5; 7 positions match TRBD1. The CDR3 sequence is 14 residues long. Germline trimming cut 2 bases from V and 2 bases from J; bases unmatched to any gene: 3. Germline values: CDR1 GTSNPN, CDR2 SVGIG (reference sequence). This CDR3 reads CAWSSGQGNQPQHF. CDR3 coding DNA: TGTGCCTGGAGTAGCGGACAGGGCAATCAGCCCCAGCATTTT.

This clonotype occurred a few times. This chain links TRBV27 with TRBJ2-7; TRBD2 aligns across 8 bases. J lost 4 bases, V lost 4 bases, and 3 bases had no gene match. The germline V gene encodes CDR1 MNHEY and CDR2 SMNVEV (reference sequence). The CDR3 runs to 13 residues. The chain's CDR3 is CASSYREGYEQYF. The CDR3 DNA reads as TGTGCCAGCAGTTACCGGGAGGGGTACGAGCAGTACTTC.

This clonotype was observed many times. The chain couples TRBV19 to TRBJ2-3; perhaps TRBD2 as D (6 bases). V lost 6 bases, J lost 1 base, and 11 bases lay in between. From germline, CDR1 is LNHDA and CDR2 SQIVND (reference sequence). The CDR3 sequence is 14 residues long. The CDR3 nucleotides are TGTGCCAGTAGAACGGCTAGCGGCACAGATACGCAGTATTTT. Protein sequence: CASRTASGTDTQYF.

This clonotype was recorded many times. The chain is built from TRBV7-3 and TRBJ2-1; TRBD1 is a possible D gene (7 bases). Germline CDR1 SGHTA, CDR2 FQGTGA. The CDR3 length is 14 residues. V lost 2 bases, J lost 6 bases, and 11 bases lay in between. The CDR3 nucleotides read TGTGCCAGCAGCTTAGGCAGGGGGGTCAATGAGCAGTTCTTC. It is translated as CASSLGRGVNEQFF.

This clonotype was counted ten times or more. The chain uses TRBV19 and TRBJ1-1; D is perhaps TRBD1 (6 bases). CDR1 and CDR2 (germline): LNHDA, SQIVND (reference sequence). The CDR3 is 13 amino acids. Trimming took off 7 bases at V and 5 bases at J, with 14 bases between the two ends. The CDR3 loop is CASTGVWRTEAFF. The CDR3 coding sequence is TGTGCCAGTACAGGGGTCTGGAGAACTGAAGCTTTCTTT.

This clonotype was detected ten times or more. This chain's CDR3 is CASSVPDSQETQYF. DNA of the CDR3: TGTGCCAGCAGCGTTCCGGACAGCCAAGAGACCCAGTACTTC. The chain has TRBV9 and TRBJ2-5, with a possible D match to TRBD1 (6 bases). The CDR3 runs 14 residues. CDR1 SGDLS and CDR2 YYNGEE come from the germline V gene. Trimming cost V 2 bases and J 1 base, with 9 bases left between them.

In its sample, this clonotype was seen once. V is TRBV19 and J is TRBJ1-1; D unresolved. The CDR3 has 13 amino acids. The V end was cut by 7 bases, the J end by 1 base, with 10 bases between. CDR1 is LNHDA and CDR2 is SQIVND in the germline V gene (reference sequence). Here the CDR3 DNA reads TGTGCCAGTATTGCCAGAGGGAACACTGAAGCTTTCTTT. This encodes CASIARGNTEAFF.